This T cell receptor beta chain is from a study of T cell repertoires in cytomegalovirus infection (dated by TCRdb to between 2018 and 2021). General notes on the study: The peptide stimulations were aimed at well-studied HLA-B-restricted epitopes as well as recently identified HLA-C-restricted CMV epitopes, whose presentation resists viral immunomodulation. Because public TCR beta signatures pointed to carriage of CMV infection together with the matching HLA type, the HLA type of each donor mattered for the analysis. Results the study describes overall, beyond this receptor: Carriers of CMV infection plus the relevant HLA type were discriminated by the cumulative frequency of public TCR beta family members in the study cohort and in an independent 352-donor cohort. The ex vivo response was dominated by HLA-C-restricted CMV-specific TCR beta clonotypes, and the single most frequent clonotype in two of eight donors was supplied by these HLA-C-restricted clonotypes.

As concerns this clonotype: Its antigen remains unidentified. No base quality information exists; no much larger clone differs at one position.

Its CDR3 holds 14 amino acids, cysteine through phenylalanine. The retained sequence is limited to the CDR3, 42 bases, with the frame set at the first base. CDR1 LNHDA and CDR2 SQIVND were looked up in the germline V gene (reference sequence). V was cut back by 7 bases and J by 2 bases, leaving a gap of 11 bases between them. The treatment or condition label on this specimen signifies: in vitro stimulation with specific CMV peptide epitopes to enrich CMV-specific T cells. TCRdb lists the instrument as Illumina HiSeq 1500. Through fastp at Q25 and MiXCR, TCRdb rebuilt clones from the public reads, retaining in-frame beta chains. Every CDR3 protein is listed once, alongside the most common genes and DNA of its rows. The sample data list nearly 700,000 distinct CDR3 sequences, and roughly 30% of these were observed just once. Around a sixth of the sample is in the top ten clones.

Recombination joined TRBV19 with TRBJ2-2, with the D gene not confidently named. The sample here was cultured PBMCs, taken from culture after CMV antigen stimulation. This sequence was found in a human donor in good health (CMV status not recorded). Some clones in this sample may be carry-over from other donors' samples. Here the CDR3 is given as CASKVSPNTGELFF. The DNA sequence follows: TGTGCCAGTAAGGTCAGCCCTAACACCGGGGAGCTGTTTTTT.